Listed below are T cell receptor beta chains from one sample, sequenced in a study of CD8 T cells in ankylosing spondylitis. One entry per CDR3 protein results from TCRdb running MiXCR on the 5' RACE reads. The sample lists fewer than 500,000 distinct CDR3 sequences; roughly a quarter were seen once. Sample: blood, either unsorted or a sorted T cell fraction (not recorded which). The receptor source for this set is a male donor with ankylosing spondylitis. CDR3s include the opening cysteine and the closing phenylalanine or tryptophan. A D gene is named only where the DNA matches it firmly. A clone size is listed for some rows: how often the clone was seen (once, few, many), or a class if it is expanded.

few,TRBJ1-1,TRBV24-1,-,TGTGCCACCCGACCCACAGGGAACACTGAAGCTTTCTTT,CATRPTGNTEAFF
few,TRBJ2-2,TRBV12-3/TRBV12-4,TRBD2,TGTGCCAGCAGTTCCTCCGGGACTAGCGGAACCGGGGAGCTGTTTTTT,CASSSSGTSGTGELFF
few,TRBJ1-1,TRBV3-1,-,TGTGCCAGCAGCCCCGGATTCGGACGCACTGAAGCTTTCTTT,CASSPGFGRTEAFF
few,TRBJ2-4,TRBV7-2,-,TGTGCCAGCAGCCCACGGGACGGTAAAAACATTCAGTACTTC,CASSPRDGKNIQYF
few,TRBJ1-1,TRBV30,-,TGTGCCTGGAGGCCAGGGACGACTGAAGCTTTCTTT,CAWRPGTTEAFF
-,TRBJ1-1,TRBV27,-,TGTGCCAGCAGTTTATCTCGTAGGACCACTGAAGCTTTCTTT,CASSLSRRTTEAFF
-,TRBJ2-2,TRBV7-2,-,TGTGCCAGCAGCTTAGGGTTGGCAGGATCTAACACCGGGGAGCTGTTTTTT,CASSLGLAGSNTGELFF
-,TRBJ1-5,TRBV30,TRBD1,TGTGCCTGGAGTGTCGGACAGGGGTCTACCAATCAGCCCCAGCATTTT,CAWSVGQGSTNQPQHF
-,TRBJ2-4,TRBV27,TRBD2,TGTGCCAGCAGTTTAAGGGCCCCTTTTAGCGGGAGGGCGATAGACATTCAGTACTTC,CASSLRAPFSGRAIDIQYF
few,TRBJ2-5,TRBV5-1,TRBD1,TGCGCCAGCAGCTCCGGACAGGGGAACGCAGAGACCCAGTACTTC,CASSSGQGNAETQYF
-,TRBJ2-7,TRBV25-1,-,TGTGCCAGCAGTGAACAGGGCAATTACTACGAGCAGTACTTC,CASSEQGNYYEQYF
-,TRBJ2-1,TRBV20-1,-,TGCAGTGCTAGAGGGACTGTGAGGGAGCAGTTCTTC,CSARGTVREQFF
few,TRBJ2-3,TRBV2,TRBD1,TGTGCCAGCAGTGGGGACAGGGGTTACACAGATACGCAGTATTTT,CASSGDRGYTDTQYF
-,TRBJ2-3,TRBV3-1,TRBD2,TGTGCCAGCAGCCCGGGACTAGTCACAGATACGCAGTATTTT,CASSPGLVTDTQYF
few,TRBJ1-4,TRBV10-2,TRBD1,TGCGCCAGCAGTGAGTCGGCTGGGACAGCGAATGAAAAACTGTTTTTT,CASSESAGTANEKLFF
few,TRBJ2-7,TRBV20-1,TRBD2,TGCAGTGCTAGAGATCGACTAGCGGGAGATCGGTACTTC,CSARDRLAGDRYF
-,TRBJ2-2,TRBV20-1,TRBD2,TGCAGTGCTAGGCTAGCGGGAGTAAACACCGGGGAGCTGTTTTTT,CSARLAGVNTGELFF
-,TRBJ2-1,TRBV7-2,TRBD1,TGTGCCAGCAGCAAGACAGGGGCGAACTTGTACAATGAGCAGTTCTTC,CASSKTGANLYNEQFF
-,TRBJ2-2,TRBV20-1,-,TGCAGTGCTAGCTCTCCCGGGAAGGCTACCGGGGAGCTGTTTTTT,CSASSPGKATGELFF
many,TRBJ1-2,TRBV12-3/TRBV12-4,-,TGTGCCAGCAGTTTAACGACAACCTTTAACCCCGGCTACACCTTC,CASSLTTTFNPGYTF
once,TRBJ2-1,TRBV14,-,TGTGCCAGCAGCCAACCTTTGGAGGCAGGGTACAATGAGCAGTTCTTC,CASSQPLEAGYNEQFF
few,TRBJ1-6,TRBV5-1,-,TGCGCCAGCAGCTTGGCAAGGGATGATTCACCCCTCCACTTT,CASSLARDDSPLHF
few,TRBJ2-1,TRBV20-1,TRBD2,TGCAGTGCCACTAGCGGGAGGGTTTACAATGAGCAGTTCTTC,CSATSGRVYNEQFF
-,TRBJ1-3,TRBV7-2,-,TGTGCCAGCAGCACTCAGACAGGCCCGAGCTCTGGAAACACCATATATTTT,CASSTQTGPSSGNTIYF
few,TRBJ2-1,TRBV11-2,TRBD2,TGTGCCAGCAGCGGAACCGGGACTAGCGGGAGGGCCTACAATGAGCAGTTCTTC,CASSGTGTSGRAYNEQFF
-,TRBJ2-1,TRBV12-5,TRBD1,TGTGCTAGTGGTTCGGACAGGGCCGTCTACAATGAGCAGTTCTTC,CASGSDRAVYNEQFF
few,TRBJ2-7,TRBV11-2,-,TGTGCCAGCAGCTTTTCCGGGACACTCTCCTACGAGCAGTACTTC,CASSFSGTLSYEQYF
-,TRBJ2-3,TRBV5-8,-,TGTGCCAGCACCACCCAGGGTTATACGCAGTATTTT,CASTTQGYTQYF
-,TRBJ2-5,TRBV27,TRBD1,TGTGCCAGCAGTCACAGGGGAAGGGAGACCCAGTACTTC,CASSHRGRETQYF
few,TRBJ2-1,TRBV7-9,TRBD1,TGTGCCAGCAGCCCTCCCGGGACAGGGGGCGATGAGCAGTTCTTC,CASSPPGTGGDEQFF
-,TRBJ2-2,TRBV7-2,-,TGTGCCAGCAGCGATAAAGGACAGCTGAACACCGGGGAGCTGTTTTTT,CASSDKGQLNTGELFF
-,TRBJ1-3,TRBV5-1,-,TGCGCCAGCAGCTTCGAGGTCTCTGGAAACACCATATATTTT,CASSFEVSGNTIYF
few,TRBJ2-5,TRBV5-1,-,TGCGCCAGCAGCTTGGACGGGACAACAATCCAAGAGACCCAGTACTTC,CASSLDGTTIQETQYF
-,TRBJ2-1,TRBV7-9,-,TGTGCCAGCAGCTTAATGGGGAGTAGCGATGAGCAGTTCTTC,CASSLMGSSDEQFF
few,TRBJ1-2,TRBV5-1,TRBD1,TGCGCCAGCAGCCAGAAGAGGTTCGGGACAGGAATCACTAACTATGGCTACACCTTC,CASSQKRFGTGITNYGYTF
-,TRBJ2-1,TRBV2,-,TGTGCCAGCAGTGAACGGGCGCTAAGGAATCAGCAGTTCTTC,CASSERALRNQQFF
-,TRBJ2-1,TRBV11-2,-,TGTGCCAGCAGCTTATCCCGCCAGGGTGAGCAGTTCTTC,CASSLSRQGEQFF
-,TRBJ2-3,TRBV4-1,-,TGCGCCAGCAGCGAAGGTTTTGGGGGGCTTATTTCAGATACGCAGTATTTT,CASSEGFGGLISDTQYF
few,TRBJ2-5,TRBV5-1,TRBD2,TGCGCCAGCAGCCTCGTAGCGGGAGGGGGACAAGAGACCCAGTACTTC,CASSLVAGGGQETQYF
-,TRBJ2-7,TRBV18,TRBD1,TGTGCCGCCAGTCGGGACAGGGAAAACGAGCAGTACTTC,CAASRDRENEQYF
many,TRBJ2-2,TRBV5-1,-,TGCGCCAGCAGCTTGGCCGGGCCCGGGGAGCTGTTTTTT,CASSLAGPGELFF
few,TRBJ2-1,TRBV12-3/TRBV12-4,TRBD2,TGTGCCAGCAGTTTGTCTAGCGGGAGGAGGAATGAGCAGTTCTTC,CASSLSSGRRNEQFF
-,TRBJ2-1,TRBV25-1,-,TGTGCCAGCAGTGAATATGACTCTAACAATGAGCAGTTCTTC,CASSEYDSNNEQFF
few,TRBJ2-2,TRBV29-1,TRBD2,TGCAGCGTTGGAAGCGGGAGGGCCGTTGGCACCGGGGAGCTGTTTTTT,CSVGSGRAVGTGELFF
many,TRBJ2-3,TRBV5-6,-,TGTGCCAGCAGCTTGATGTCGGATACGCAGTATTTT,CASSLMSDTQYF
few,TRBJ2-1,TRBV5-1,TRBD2,TGCGCCAGCAGCTTGGTGCGACTAGCGGGAGGTGATGAGCAGTTCTTC,CASSLVRLAGGDEQFF
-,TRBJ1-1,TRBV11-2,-,TGTGCCAGCAGCTTAGATTTTAGCCGGTCAGATGAAGCTTTCTTT,CASSLDFSRSDEAFF
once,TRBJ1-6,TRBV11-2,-,TGTGCCAGCAGCTTAAAACTGACTAATTCACCCCTCCACTTT,CASSLKLTNSPLHF
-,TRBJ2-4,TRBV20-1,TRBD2,TGCAGTGCTAGAGCCGCGCGGGAGGGCAAAAACATTCAGTACTTC,CSARAAREGKNIQYF
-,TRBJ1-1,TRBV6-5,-,TGTGCCAGCAGTTACGCGGATTTCGGGCAAATCACTGAAGCTTTCTTT,CASSYADFGQITEAFF
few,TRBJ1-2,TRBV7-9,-,TGTGCCAGCAGCTCAGAAGGGCCCACCATTGAGGGCTACACCTTC,CASSSEGPTIEGYTF
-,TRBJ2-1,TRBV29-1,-,TGCAGCGTTGCCAAGACAGGAAACTTTTACAATGAGCAGTTCTTC,CSVAKTGNFYNEQFF
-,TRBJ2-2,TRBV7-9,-,TGTGCCAGCAGCGGGCAGACCACCGGGGAGCTGTTTTTT,CASSGQTTGELFF
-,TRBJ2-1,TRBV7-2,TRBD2,TGTGCCAGCAGCTTAGGGACCGTAGCGGGAGTCGGTGAGCAGTTCTTC,CASSLGTVAGVGEQFF
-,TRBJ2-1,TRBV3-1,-,TGTGCCAGCCACAGCAGCTCCTACAATGAGCAGTTCTTC,CASHSSSYNEQFF
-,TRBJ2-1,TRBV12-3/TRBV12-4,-,TGTGCCAGCTCAAGGGGGGGAAAGACGTACAATGAGCAGTTCTTC,CASSRGGKTYNEQFF
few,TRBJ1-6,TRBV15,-,TGTGCCACCAGCAGAGATCCGGACAGCAATTCACCCCTCCACTTT,CATSRDPDSNSPLHF